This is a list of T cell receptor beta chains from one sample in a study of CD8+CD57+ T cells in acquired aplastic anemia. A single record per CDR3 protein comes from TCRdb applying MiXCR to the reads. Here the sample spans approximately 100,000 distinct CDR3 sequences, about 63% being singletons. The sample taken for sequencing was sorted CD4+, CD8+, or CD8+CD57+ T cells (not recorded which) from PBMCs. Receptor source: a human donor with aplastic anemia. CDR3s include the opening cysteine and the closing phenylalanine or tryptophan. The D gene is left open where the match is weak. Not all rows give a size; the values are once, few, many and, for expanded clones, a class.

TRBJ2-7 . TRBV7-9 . TGTGCCACCTCTTTTTCAGGTTTAGACGAGCAGTACTTC CATSFSGLDEQYF
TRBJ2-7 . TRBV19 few TGTGCCAGTAGTGTCTACGAGCAGTACTTC CASSVYEQYF
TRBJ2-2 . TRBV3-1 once TGTGCCAGCAGACACACGGCAGTGGGCGGGGAGCTGTTTTTT CASRHTAVGGELFF
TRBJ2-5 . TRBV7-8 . TGTGCCAGCAGCTTTCACAGCGGACGCCAGACCCAGTACTTC CASSFHSGRQTQYF
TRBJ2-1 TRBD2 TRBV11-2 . TGTGCCAGCAGCTCCTCGGCGGGGGGCTCCAATGAGCAGTTCTTC CASSSSAGGSNEQFF
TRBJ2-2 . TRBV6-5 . TGTGCCAGCGGTTACTCAGGGACCACCGGGGAGCTGTTTTTT CASGYSGTTGELFF
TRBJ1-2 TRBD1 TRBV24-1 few TGTGCCACCAGTGAACAGGGGAAATATGGCTACACCTTC CATSEQGKYGYTF
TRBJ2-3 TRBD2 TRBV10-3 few TGTGCCATCAGGGGGACTAGCGGCGATAGGCAGTATTTT CAIRGTSGDRQYF
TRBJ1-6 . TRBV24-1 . TGTGCCACCGTTAAAAATTCACCCCTCCACTTT CATVKNSPLHF
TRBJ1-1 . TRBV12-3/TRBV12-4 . TGTGCCAGCAGTTTAACAGGGAAGACTGAAGCTTTCTTT CASSLTGKTEAFF
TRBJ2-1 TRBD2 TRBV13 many TGTGCCAGCAGCCCGACTAGCGGGAGTTTCTCCTACAATGAGCAGTTCTTC CASSPTSGSFSYNEQFF
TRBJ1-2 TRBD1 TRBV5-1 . TGCGCCAGCAGCTCACAGGGGGAGGTCTATGGCTACACCTTC CASSSQGEVYGYTF
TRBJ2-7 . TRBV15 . TGTGCCACCAGCAGAGATCCTTCCCAGGTAGTCGACGAGCAGTACTTC CATSRDPSQVVDEQYF
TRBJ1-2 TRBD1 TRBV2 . TGTGCCAGTCGACAGGGGATAGGTCTCAACTATGGCTACACCTTC CASRQGIGLNYGYTF
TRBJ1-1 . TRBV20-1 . TGCAGTGCTAGATGGATTAACACTGAAGCTTTCTTT CSARWINTEAFF
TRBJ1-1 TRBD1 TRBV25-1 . TGTGCCAGCAGTGAATCAGGGGGCGGACGCCCTGAAGCTTTCTTT CASSESGGGRPEAFF
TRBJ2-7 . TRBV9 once TGTGCCAATAAACAGGGAACCGAGCAGTACTTC CANKQGTEQYF
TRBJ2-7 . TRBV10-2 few TGCGCCAGCAGTGAGTCGATATCAGCGACCTCAAACGAGCAGTACTTC CASSESISATSNEQYF
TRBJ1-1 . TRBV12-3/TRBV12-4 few TGTGCCAGCAGTTTAGTGGGCACTGAAGCTTTCTTT CASSLVGTEAFF
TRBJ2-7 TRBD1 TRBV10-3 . TGTGCCATCAGAACGGGACAGGGGGCAGACGAGCAGTACTTC CAIRTGQGADEQYF
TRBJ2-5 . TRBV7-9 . TGTGCCAGCAGCCTTAGTTGGGCCCAGTACTTC CASSLSWAQYF